This TCR beta chain was observed in a study of T cell responses to AZD1222 COVID-19 vaccine (dated by TCRdb to the early 2020s). Describing the broader study: A total of 230 to 250 trial participants underwent TCR sequencing, of whom 207 had received two doses of AZD1222 and roughly 26 had received two doses of the MenACWY control vaccine. Enrollment into the trials was organized by age into subgroups of 18-55, 56-69 and 70-plus years, and those subgroups contained about 160, 30 and 59 TCR-sequenced participants, respectively. What the work shows at the level of the full study, not this receptor alone: In the small 56-69-year group, the increase in depth fell short of significance, most likely because of low power. Spike-specific TCR breadth and depth rose significantly after two AZD1222 doses compared with day 0 and with MenACWY recipients. Nearly half of unique spike-specific TCRs reportedly recognized epitopes outside regions mutated in the B.1.351 and B.1.1.7 variants. Vaccine-associated CD4 TCRs spanned the whole spike protein, with dominant responses in regions 160-218 and 743-854. Participants were mostly white British, with more females than males. The authors suggested clonal diversity may have been underestimated. Because no day 14 peak-response samples were available, repertoires were characterized only after the peak T cell response. Conclusions about previously exposed vaccinees are limited, since just five or six AZD1222 recipients were seropositive for SARS-CoV-2 at baseline.

The CDR3 regions of human TCRbeta chains were analyzed by immunosequencing. Per the original workflow: Repertoire TCRs were checked for matches against a reference library of SARS-CoV-2-specific TCRs that had been generated using the MIRA antigen-specificity platform. Breadth was defined as the fraction of unique TCRs that were SARS-CoV-2-associated. Depth was defined as the fraction of total T cells that were SARS-CoV-2-associated. Using the MIRA data, every spike-specific TCR was mapped to the spike region that the TCR reacted to and assigned to either a CD4 or a CD8 class. Log10-transformed breadth and depth values were compared by one-way ANOVA with Sidak's multiple comparisons tests. TCRdb took over this immuneACCESS table, retaining in-frame rearrangements with V and J assigned. Such tables are incomplete; in checked studies, under half of the missing clones stem from an unresolved V gene, and the remainder is unexplained. V, J and clone size are those of that table, while D and trimming were read from the DNA. Within this sample are about 180,000 clones, with approximately 95% of them counted one time only. Together, the top ten hold under 1.1% of the sample.

The time point label corresponds to: about 28 days (+/-7) after the second vaccine dose. Reading the label with the study, this specimen's treatment or condition is: meningococcal conjugate vaccine given as trial control. Vaccinee samples came from UK trials COV001 and COV002, including a single-blind randomized controlled phase 2/3 trial of AZD1222 (ChAdOx1 nCoV-19) in healthy adults. For TCRbeta chain sequencing, PBMC samples from trial participants were taken at day 0 and at day 28 after the second dose. Concerning this clone itself: What this receptor recognizes is not known. Within one base of it there is no much larger clone, and no base qualities were kept.

Sequences were derived from peripheral blood, sampled 28 days after the second dose of the MenACWY control vaccine. The receptor was derived from an adult who received the MenACWY meningococcal vaccine as a control.

The CDR3 reads CAIRGDGNQPQHF. The DNA reads as follows: TGTGCCATCAGGGGGGACGGCAATCAGCCCCAGCATTTT. The chain was built from TRBV10-3 and TRBJ1-5; TRBD1 could be the D gene, as 5 bases match. The CDR3 runs 13 residues from the cysteine to the phenylalanine. The retained sequence is limited to the CDR3, 39 bases, with the frame set at the first base. V is reduced by 6 bases and J by 2 bases, leaving a spacing of 8 bases between them. The germline V gene encodes CDR1 ENHRY and CDR2 SYGVKD.